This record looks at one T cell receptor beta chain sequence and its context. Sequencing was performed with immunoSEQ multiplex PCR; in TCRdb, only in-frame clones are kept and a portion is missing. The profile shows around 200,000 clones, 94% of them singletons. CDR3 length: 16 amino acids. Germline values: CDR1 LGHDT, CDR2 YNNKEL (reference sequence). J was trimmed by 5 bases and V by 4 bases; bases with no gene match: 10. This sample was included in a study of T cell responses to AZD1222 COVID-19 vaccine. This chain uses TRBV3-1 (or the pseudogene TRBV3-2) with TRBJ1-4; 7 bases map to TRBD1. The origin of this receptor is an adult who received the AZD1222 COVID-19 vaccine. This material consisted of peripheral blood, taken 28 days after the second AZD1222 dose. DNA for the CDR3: TGTGCCAGCAGCCCCCAACAGGGGTGGGGCAATGAAAAACTGTTTTTT. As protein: CASSPQQGWGNEKLFF.